This TCR beta chain is from a study of T cell repertoires in cytomegalovirus infection. Study in general: Public TCR beta signatures provided an indication of both CMV infection and a matching HLA type. Study findings and constraints: Ex vivo, HLA-C-restricted CMV-specific TCR beta clonotypes prevailed over the rest of the response.

This clonotype was observed a few times. Its specificity is unknown. TCRdb reanalysed the reads using MiXCR and keeps one entry per CDR3 protein. The sample yields a few hundred thousand distinct CDR3 sequences, around 35% seen once. The germline CDR1 and CDR2 sequences are SGHTA and FQGNSA. V lost 7 bases, J lost 9 bases, and 16 bases lay in between. The CDR3 runs to 13 residues. Sequenced material: cultured PBMCs, taken from culture after CMV antigen stimulation. This TCR was recovered from a human donor in good health (CMV status not recorded). Some clones in this sample may be carry-over from other donors' samples. The chain has TRBV7-2 and TRBJ1-5; maybe TRBD1 (6 bases). The CDR3 sequence: CASKSGGDSPQHF. The CDR3 coding sequence is TGTGCCAGCAAAAGTGGGGGCGATTCGCCCCAGCATTTT.